These 15 T cell receptor beta chains were all obtained from the same sample, sequenced in a study of cytomegalovirus exposure and HLA in healthy donors. Researchers ran the PCR with 60 Vbeta and 13 Jbeta primers. The repertoire was sequenced with immunoSEQ multiplex PCR; TCRdb's copy has only in-frame clones and lacks some. There are 160,000 or so clones in the sample; about 80% occur only once, and under 8% lies in the top ten. Sequencing was carried out using PBMCs. The receptors were gathered from a woman in her fifties or sixties in good health and CMV-seropositive.

This clone has a handful of counts. The CDR3 DNA reads TGTGCCAGCAGTTACGGGAGGGGGGATACGCAGTATTTT. Translating it yields CASSYGRGDTQYF. The rearrangement joins TRBV6-5 to TRBJ2-3; D might be TRBD2 (7 bases). The CDR3 has 13 amino acids. Germline V lookup: CDR1 MNHEY, CDR2 SVGAGI. V lost 2 bases, J lost 6 bases, and 9 bases lay in between.

This chain connects TRBV7-2 to TRBJ2-7; 7 nucleotides agree with TRBD2. The CDR3 is 14 amino acids. V trimming: 1 base; J trimming: 6 bases; junction bases outside the gene matches: 6. CDR1 is SGHTA, CDR2 FQGNSA, per germline. The CDR3, as DNA: TGTGCCAGCAGCTTAGTACCTCCGGGAGGCGAGCAGTACTTC. Protein sequence: CASSLVPPGGEQYF.

V and J are TRBV19 and TRBJ1-2; D gene unclear. Trimming removed 4 bases from V and 0 bases from J, with 6 bases in between. This CDR3 has 13 residues. Germline assignment: CDR1 LNHDA and CDR2 SQIVND (reference sequence). This chain's CDR3 is CASSNGSNYGYTF. The CDR3, as DNA: TGTGCCAGTAGTAACGGGTCTAACTATGGCTACACCTTC.

The chain uses TRBV9 and TRBJ2-5; a weak D match, TRBD2 (5 bases). The ends were cut back, 0 bases at V and 3 bases at J, with 12 bases in the middle. CDR1 and CDR2 (germline): SGDLS, YYNGEE. CDR3 length equals 15 residues. This chain's CDR3 is CASSVGLVGEETQYF. CDR3 DNA sequence: TGTGCCAGCAGCGTAGGACTCGTCGGGGAAGAGACCCAGTACTTC.

The gene calls are TRBV4-1 and TRBJ1-4; D ambiguous. Deletions cut 4 bases from V and 7 bases from J, with 16 bases between. Per the germline V gene, CDR1 is MGHRA and CDR2 is YSYEKL. There are 15 residues in the CDR3. The DNA for the CDR3 is TGCGCCAGCAGCCTCTTTAGCCCTGTGGGTGAAAAACTGTTTTTT. Protein: CASSLFSPVGEKLFF.

V is TRBV29-1 and J is TRBJ2-3; D might be TRBD1 (5 bases). The CDR3 length is 13 residues. The germline V gene encodes CDR1 SQVTM and CDR2 ANQGSEA. V was clipped by 7 bases and J by 0 bases, with 11 bases between them. The CDR3 bases are TGCAGCGCCGACAGCCCTAGCACAGATACGCAGTATTTT. Translating it yields CSADSPSTDTQYF.

The V gene is TRBV29-1, the J gene TRBJ2-3, with 7 bases aligning to TRBD2. The trim removed 6 bases at V and 3 bases at J, leaving 6 bases unmatched. The CDR3 has 13 residues. Germline V gene data show CDR1 as SQVTM and CDR2 as ANQGSEA. The CDR3 protein is CSVDWGGTDTQYF. The CDR3 DNA reads as TGCAGCGTGGACTGGGGGGGGACAGATACGCAGTATTTT.

This clone is a singleton in its sample. The gene calls are TRBV7-9 and TRBJ1-4; D is uncertain. Germline CDR1 and CDR2: SEHNR and FQNEAQ (reference sequence). Deletions cut 5 bases from V and 5 bases from J, with 15 bases between. The CDR3 is 15 amino acids. CDR3 sequence (DNA): TGTGCCAGCAGCCCAAGAGGCAGCCCGAATGAAAAACTGTTTTTT. It translates to CASSPRGSPNEKLFF.

The chain recombines TRBV30 with TRBJ2-7; no reliable D call. CDR1 and CDR2 (germline): GTSNPN, SVGIG (reference sequence). The CDR3 has 12 amino acids. Trimming removed 3 bases from V and 6 bases from J, with 12 bases in between. The CDR3 here is CAWRSSYGEQYF. CDR3 bases: TGTGCCTGGAGGTCGTCCTATGGCGAGCAGTACTTC.

This clone appeared a few times. The chain links TRBV4-3 to TRBJ2-2; TRBD1 might be the D (6 bases). CDR1 LGHNA and CDR2 YSLEER come from the germline V gene. V lost 3 bases, J lost 5 bases, and 10 bases lay in between. CDR3 size: 14 residues. DNA of the CDR3: TGCGCCAGCAGCCACCCTACAGGGACCGGGGAGCTGTTTTTT. Translating gives CASSHPTGTGELFF.

The gene calls are TRBV10-1 and TRBJ2-7; a possible D gene is TRBD2 (6 bases). The germline V and J ends were trimmed by 3 bases and 6 bases, with 12 bases remaining between them. The germline gives CDR1 WNHNN, CDR2 SYGVQD (reference sequence). The CDR3 is made up of 13 amino acids. CDR3 sequence (DNA): TGCGCCAGCAGTGACGGGGGTTCGGCCGAGCAGTACTTC. Protein: CASSDGGSAEQYF.

The chain couples TRBV7-6 to TRBJ2-7; 10 bases are a match to TRBD1. The germline CDR1 and CDR2 sequences are SGHVS and FNYEAQ. The CDR3 consists of 17 residues. Trimming at V came to 2 bases and at J to 5 bases, leaving 12 bases not matched to a gene. The CDR3 sequence: CASSLRGWGTGEDEQYF. The CDR3 nucleotides read TGTGCCAGCAGCTTAAGGGGCTGGGGGACAGGGGAGGACGAGCAGTACTTC. Together with reference TRBV7-6 and TRBJ2-7, the CDR3 gives the full variable domain: GAGVSQSPRYKVTKRGQDVALRCDPISGHVSLYWYRQALGQGPEFLTYFNYEAQQDKSGLPNDRFSAERPEGSISTLTIQRTEQRDSAMYRCASSLRGWGTGEDEQYFGPGTRLTVT.

This chain connects TRBV6-1 to TRBJ1-6; 7 bases fit TRBD1. The junction had 1 base not matched to a gene; V was cut back by 3 bases and J by 5 bases. Per the germline V gene, CDR1 is MNHNS and CDR2 is SASEGT. The CDR3 contains 14 residues. The CDR3 here is CASSDGTDNSPLHF. The CDR3 DNA follows: TGTGCCAGCAGTGATGGGACAGATAATTCACCCCTCCACTTT.

The V gene is TRBV10-2, the J gene TRBJ2-3, with D possibly matching TRBD1 (5 bases). CDR1 WSHSY and CDR2 SAAADI come from the germline V gene. V lost 4 bases and J lost 8, with 16 bases in between. The CDR3 extends over 14 amino acids. The CDR3 region has the DNA TGCGCCAGCAGTGGTTTAGGGCCCCAGGGTACGCAGTATTTT. Translating it yields CASSGLGPQGTQYF.

The chain couples TRBV6-5 to TRBJ2-7; 7 nucleotides align to TRBD1. With V trimmed by 6 bases and J by 4 bases, 9 bases remained unmatched. The CDR3 runs to 14 residues. Germline V gene lookup returns CDR1 MNHEY and CDR2 SVGAGI. As DNA, the CDR3 is TGTGCCAGCAGAGAGGGACAGAAGTATTACGAGCAGTACTTC. Its protein is CASREGQKYYEQYF.